The 2 T cell receptor beta chains below were found in one sample sequenced in a study of blood T cell repertoires in COVID-19. Only in-frame clones appear in the TCRdb table, and some are missing; sequencing was by immunoSEQ multiplex PCR. The profile shows tens of thousands of clones, over 70% of them singletons. Sequenced input: peripheral blood. All receptors derive from a human donor in a cohort sampled during active COVID-19.

The V call is TRBV28, the J call TRBJ1-2; D is undetermined. This CDR3 spans 12 amino acids. The germline gives CDR1 MDHEN, CDR2 SYDVKM. V was cut by 5 bases and J by 7 bases, with 11 bases left in between. The CDR3 coding sequence is TGTGCCAGCAGTCTCAGCCGGGGTGGCTACACCTTC. This encodes CASSLSRGGYTF.

This clone was counted between two and nine times. V is TRBV5-5 and J is TRBJ1-1; D gene ambiguous. This CDR3 spans 14 amino acids. Germline CDR1 is SGHKS and CDR2 is YYEKEE (reference sequence). V lost 0 bases to trimming and J lost 2 bases, with 8 bases between them. CDR3 residues: CASSLGEVNTEAFF. The CDR3 bases are TGTGCCAGCAGCTTGGGCGAGGTTAACACTGAAGCTTTCTTT.